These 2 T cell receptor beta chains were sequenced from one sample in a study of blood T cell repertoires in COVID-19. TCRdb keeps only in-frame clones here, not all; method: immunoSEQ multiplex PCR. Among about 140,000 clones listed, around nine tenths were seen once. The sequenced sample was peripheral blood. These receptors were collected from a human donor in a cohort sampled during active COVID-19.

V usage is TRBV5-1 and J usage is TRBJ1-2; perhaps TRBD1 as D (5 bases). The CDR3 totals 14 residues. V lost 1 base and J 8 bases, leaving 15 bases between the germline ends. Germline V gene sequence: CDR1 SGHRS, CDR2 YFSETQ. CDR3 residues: CASSLQRGAGGYTF. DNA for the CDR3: TGCGCCAGCAGCTTGCAACGCGGGGCTGGCGGCTACACCTTC.

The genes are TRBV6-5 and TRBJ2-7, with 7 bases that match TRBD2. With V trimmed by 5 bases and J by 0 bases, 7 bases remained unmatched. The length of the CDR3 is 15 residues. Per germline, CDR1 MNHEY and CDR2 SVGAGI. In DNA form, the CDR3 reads TGTGCCAGCAGTCTGAGCGGGGCTAGCTCCTACGAGCAGTACTTC. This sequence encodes CASSLSGASSYEQYF.